This passage covers 5 T cell receptor beta chains from one sample sequenced in a study of T-cell memory formation after mild COVID-19. TCRdb called the 5' RACE reads again in MiXCR, with one record for every CDR3 protein. Among approximately 44,000 distinct CDR3 sequences listed, 6% to 8% were seen once. The sample taken for sequencing was PBMCs or a T cell subset sorted from them (not recorded which). The receptors come from a man younger than 30 who had mild COVID-19 (a few samples of this study predate the infection). Cell type and time point are not known.

Many counts were recorded for this clonotype. The rearrangement links TRBV12-3 or TRBV12-4 to TRBJ1-2, with D unclear. V dropped 1 base and J dropped 2 bases, with 2 bases sitting between them. The CDR3 extends over 12 amino acids. CDR3 in amino acids: CASSLGNYGYTF. For the CDR3, the DNA is TGTGCCAGCAGTTTAGGGAACTATGGCTACACCTTC.

The V gene is TRBV20-1, the J gene TRBJ1-2; 9 positions match TRBD1. The CDR3 is 12 residues long. Germline CDR1 DFQATT, CDR2 SNEGSKA (reference sequence). The chain's CDR3 is CISRDRDYGYTF. The DNA for the CDR3 is TGCATCAGCAGGGACAGGGACTATGGCTACACCTTC.

This rearrangement joins TRBV5-1 to TRBJ2-7; D uncertain. The CDR3 sequence is 13 residues long. Trimming took 1 base from V and 4 from J, leaving 9 bases between them. Looked up from germline, CDR1 is SGHRS and CDR2 is YFSETQ. The CDR3 here is CASSLSDGYEQYF. In nucleotides, the CDR3 is TGCGCCAGCAGCTTGTCGGACGGATACGAGCAGTACTTC.

The J gene is TRBJ1-2, the V gene TRBV6-5; D is possibly TRBD1 (5 bases). The V gene lost 6 bases and the J gene lost 6 bases, with 17 bases spanning the gap. Germline V lookup: CDR1 MNHEY, CDR2 SVGAGI. The CDR3 has 14 residues. Here the CDR3 reads CASRDVSGAHGYTF. For the CDR3, the DNA is TGTGCCAGCAGGGATGTTTCCGGGGCCCATGGCTACACCTTC.

V gene TRBV18 combines with J gene TRBJ2-1; 13 bases agree with TRBD2. This CDR3 is 16 amino acids long. Germline CDR1 and CDR2: KGHSH and LQKENI. Trimming took 3 bases from V and 3 from J; bases not matched to a gene: 2. As DNA, the CDR3 is TGTGCCAGCTCACCTCGACTAGCGGGGGGCTACAATGAGCAGTTCTTC. Protein: CASSPRLAGGYNEQFF.